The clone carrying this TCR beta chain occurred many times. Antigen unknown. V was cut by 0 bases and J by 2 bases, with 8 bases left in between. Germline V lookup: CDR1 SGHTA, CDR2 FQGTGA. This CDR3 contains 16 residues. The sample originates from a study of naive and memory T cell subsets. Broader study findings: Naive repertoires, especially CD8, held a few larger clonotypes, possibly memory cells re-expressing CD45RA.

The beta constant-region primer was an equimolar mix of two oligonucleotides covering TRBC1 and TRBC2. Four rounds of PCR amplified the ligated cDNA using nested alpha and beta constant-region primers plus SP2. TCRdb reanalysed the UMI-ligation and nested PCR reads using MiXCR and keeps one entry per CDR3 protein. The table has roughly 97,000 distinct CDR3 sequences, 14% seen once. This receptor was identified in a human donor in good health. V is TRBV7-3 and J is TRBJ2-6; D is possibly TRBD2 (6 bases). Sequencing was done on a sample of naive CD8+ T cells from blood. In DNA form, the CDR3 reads TGTGCCAGCAGCTTAACGGGGGGTACTGGGGCCAACGTCCTGACTTTC. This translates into CASSLTGGTGANVLTF.